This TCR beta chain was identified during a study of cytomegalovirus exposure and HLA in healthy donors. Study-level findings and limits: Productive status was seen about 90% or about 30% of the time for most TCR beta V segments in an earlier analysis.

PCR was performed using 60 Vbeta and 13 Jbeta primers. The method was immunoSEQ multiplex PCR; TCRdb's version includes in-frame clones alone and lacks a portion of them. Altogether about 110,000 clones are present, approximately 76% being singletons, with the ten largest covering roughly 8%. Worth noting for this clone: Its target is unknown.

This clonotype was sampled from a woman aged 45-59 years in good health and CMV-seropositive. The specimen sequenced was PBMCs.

DNA of the CDR3: TGTGCCAGTAGTTCCCTTGCGGGAGGGGGGAATGAGCAGTTCTTC. This codes for CASSSLAGGGNEQFF. V usage is TRBV19 and J usage is TRBJ2-1; TRBD2 agrees at 9 bases. CDR1 is LNHDA and CDR2 is SQIVND in the germline V gene (reference sequence). V shed 5 bases, J shed 7 bases, and the junction held 9 bases outside the gene matches. This CDR3 comprises 15 residues.